This T cell receptor beta chain was retrieved from a study of blood T cell repertoires in COVID-19 (dated by TCRdb to 2018 to 2021). Regarding the complete study: The collaborator samples originated in the United States, Italy and Spain and spanned the acute and convalescent phases of COVID-19. The prospective study material was composed of cDNA or gDNA derived from T cells, B-cell-depleted T cells, or PBMCs. Deeply sampled blood TCRbeta repertoires from subjects exposed to, actively infected with, or recovered from COVID-19 were included in the dataset. The repertoires were made available in a free public database intended to serve as a resource for research on the immune response to SARS-CoV-2. Samples came from the ongoing ImmuneRACE study (first 160 participants) plus 1,254 subjects from 6 global collaborators. Sample metadata almost always included a de-identified subject ID, COVID-19 status, age in years and sex. Where available, HLA class I and class II types were obtained from metadata supplied by the sample provider rather than from assay-based typing.

At one collaborating source in Seattle, patients were enrolled during active infection and were followed longitudinally through the course of disease. Each collaborating institution followed its own protocols to collect whole blood in K2EDTA tubes. For TCRbeta analysis, collaborator samples were shipped as frozen whole blood, as isolated PBMCs, or as DNA extracted from either sample type. The immunoSEQ Assay, a bias-controlled multiplex PCR, was used to amplify TCRbeta CDR3 regions from genomic DNA. The authors' pipeline ran thus. The number of nucleated cells in each sample was estimated by amplification of reference gene primers within the assay. To quantify the absolute abundance of each unique TCRbeta CDR3 rearrangement, sequence reads were collapsed and filtered. Productive Simpson clonality was computed per sample as the square root of Simpson's diversity index over productive rearrangements. As stored in TCRdb, this immuneACCESS dataset retains in-frame rearrangements with V and J assigned. A fraction of the clones does not appear; measured against another copy, unresolved V genes explain less than half of the discrepancy, and the remainder lacks a known reason. V and J calls and clone size are given by that table; D and trimming were obtained from the DNA. The sample data list 60,000 to 75,000 clones, and about 91% of these were observed just once. 7.3% of the sample rests with the top ten.

At the junction V is shortened by 6 bases and J by 2 bases, with 4 bases in between. Its CDR3 holds 12 amino acids, cysteine through phenylalanine. Of all the DNA, just the CDR3 is kept, 36 bases in frame from base 1. A note on this clone: Its antigen is not yet known. Within one base of it there is no much larger clone, and no base qualities were kept.

What the study reported, not specific to this receptor: How much clinical and demographic metadata was included differed by source and by participant, and the metadata was provided uncurated.

The sequence came from a man between 35 and 55 years old with COVID-19, enrolled during active disease. The V and J segments used are TRBV12-3 or TRBV12-4 and TRBJ2-2; the D gene lacks a confident call. The sequenced sample was peripheral blood. The DNA sequence is TGTGCCAGCAGACAAAACACCGGGGAGCTGTTTTTT. It is translated as CASRQNTGELFF.